The T cell receptor beta chain under discussion was sequenced for a study of vaccination and CD4 T cells after COVID-19. Looking at the study overall: There were six male and four female convalescents, and two of them were Hispanic.

This sample's treatment: roughly ten-day PBMC culture with coronavirus spike peptide pools or control peptides (ViraFEST assay). Antigen-specific T cell expansion with peptide pools preceded TCR sequencing in the ViraFEST approach. The Oncomine TCR Beta short-read assay sequenced DNA from cultured CD4+ T cells. The authors extracted genomic DNA from cultured CD4+ T cells. TCRdb reprocessed the PCR reads via MiXCR and lists one record per CDR3 protein. Among about 12,000 distinct CDR3 sequences listed, about 57% were seen once. V lost 2 bases, J lost 4 bases, and 8 bases stayed unmatched. The CDR3 loop spans 16 amino acids. Germline V gene data show CDR1 as ENHRY and CDR2 as SYGVKD. Remarks on this clonotype: The antigen remains unidentified.

Sequencing was performed on CD4+ T cells from blood, cultured in vitro. The chain has TRBV10-3 and TRBJ2-3; 8 nucleotides agree with TRBD2. The source of this sequence is a human donor who had recovered from COVID-19. The CDR3 DNA follows: TGTGCCATCAGTGAGGGGCGGGAGGATCTCGCAGATACGCAGTATTTT. This sequence encodes CAISEGREDLADTQYF.